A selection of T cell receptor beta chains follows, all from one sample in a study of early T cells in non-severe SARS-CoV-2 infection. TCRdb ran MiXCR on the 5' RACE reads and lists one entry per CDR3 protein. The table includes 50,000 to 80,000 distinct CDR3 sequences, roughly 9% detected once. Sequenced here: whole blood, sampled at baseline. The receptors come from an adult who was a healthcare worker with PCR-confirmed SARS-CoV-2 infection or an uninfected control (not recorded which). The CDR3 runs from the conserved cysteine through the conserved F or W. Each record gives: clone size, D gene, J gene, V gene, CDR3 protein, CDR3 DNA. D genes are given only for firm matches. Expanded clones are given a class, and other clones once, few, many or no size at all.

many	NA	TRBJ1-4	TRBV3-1	CASSRGEKLFF	TGTGCCAGCAGCCGTGGAGAAAAACTGTTTTTT
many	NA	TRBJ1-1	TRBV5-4	CASSLMIENTEAFF	TGTGCCAGCAGCTTGATGATTGAGAACACTGAAGCTTTCTTT
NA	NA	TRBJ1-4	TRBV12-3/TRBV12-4	CASSLYQGNEKLFF	TGTGCCAGCAGTTTATACCAGGGTAATGAAAAACTGTTTTTT
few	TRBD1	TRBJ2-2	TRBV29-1	CSAETGGTGGELFF	TGCAGCGCAGAGACAGGGGGTACCGGCGGGGAGCTGTTTTTT
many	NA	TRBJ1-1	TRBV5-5	CASSLSGAGDTEAFF	TGTGCCAGCAGCTTGTCGGGGGCGGGCGACACTGAAGCTTTCTTT
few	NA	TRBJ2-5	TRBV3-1	CASSQGGVQETQYF	TGTGCCAGCAGCCAAGGAGGGGTCCAAGAGACCCAGTACTTC
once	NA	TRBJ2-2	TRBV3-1	CASSQQIHTGELFF	TGTGCCAGCAGCCAACAAATCCACACCGGGGAGCTGTTTTTT
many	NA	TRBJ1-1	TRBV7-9	CASSPMGVTEAFF	TGTGCCAGCAGCCCAATGGGGGTCACTGAAGCTTTCTTT
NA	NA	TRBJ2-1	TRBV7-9	CASSPPRGSYNEQFF	TGTGCCAGCAGCCCCCCCAGGGGCTCCTACAATGAGCAGTTCTTC
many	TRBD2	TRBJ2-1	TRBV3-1	CASSQDQAGVSEQFF	TGTGCCAGCAGCCAAGATCAAGCGGGAGTGAGTGAGCAGTTCTTC
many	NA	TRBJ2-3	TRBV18	CASSPAATDTQYF	TGTGCCAGCTCACCGGCTGCCACAGATACGCAGTATTTT
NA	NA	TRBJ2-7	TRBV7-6	CASSLGARLSSYEQYF	TGTGCCAGCAGCTTAGGGGCGCGGCTTAGCTCCTACGAGCAGTACTTC
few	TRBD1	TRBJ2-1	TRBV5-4	CASSRRTGGSDEQFF	TGTGCCAGCAGCCGGAGGACAGGGGGCTCAGATGAGCAGTTCTTC
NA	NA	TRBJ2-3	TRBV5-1	CASSLPSGSTDTQYF	TGCGCCAGCAGCTTGCCGAGCGGGAGCACAGATACGCAGTATTTT
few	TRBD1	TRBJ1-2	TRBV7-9	CASSPRRTGPPGGYTF	TGTGCCAGCAGCCCAAGACGGACAGGTCCTCCCGGTGGCTACACCTTC
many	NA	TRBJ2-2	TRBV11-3	CASSLLVAGELFF	TGTGCCAGCAGCCTGCTCGTGGCCGGGGAGCTGTTTTTT
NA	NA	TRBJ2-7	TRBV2	CASSYYEQYF	TGTGCCAGCAGTTATTACGAGCAGTACTTC
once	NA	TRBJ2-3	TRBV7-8	CASSLVSSGLSGDTQYF	TGTGCCAGCAGCTTAGTTTCCAGCGGTCTGAGCGGGGATACGCAGTATTTT
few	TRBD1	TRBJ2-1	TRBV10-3	CAIRPTWTGRNEQFF	TGTGCCATCAGACCCACCTGGACAGGGCGGAATGAGCAGTTCTTC
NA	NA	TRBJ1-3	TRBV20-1	CSAGGQRGNTIYF	TGCAGTGCAGGGGGGCAGAGGGGAAACACCATATATTTT
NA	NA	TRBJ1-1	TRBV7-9	CASRSYWGEAEAFF	TGTGCCAGCAGATCCTACTGGGGGGAAGCTGAAGCTTTCTTT